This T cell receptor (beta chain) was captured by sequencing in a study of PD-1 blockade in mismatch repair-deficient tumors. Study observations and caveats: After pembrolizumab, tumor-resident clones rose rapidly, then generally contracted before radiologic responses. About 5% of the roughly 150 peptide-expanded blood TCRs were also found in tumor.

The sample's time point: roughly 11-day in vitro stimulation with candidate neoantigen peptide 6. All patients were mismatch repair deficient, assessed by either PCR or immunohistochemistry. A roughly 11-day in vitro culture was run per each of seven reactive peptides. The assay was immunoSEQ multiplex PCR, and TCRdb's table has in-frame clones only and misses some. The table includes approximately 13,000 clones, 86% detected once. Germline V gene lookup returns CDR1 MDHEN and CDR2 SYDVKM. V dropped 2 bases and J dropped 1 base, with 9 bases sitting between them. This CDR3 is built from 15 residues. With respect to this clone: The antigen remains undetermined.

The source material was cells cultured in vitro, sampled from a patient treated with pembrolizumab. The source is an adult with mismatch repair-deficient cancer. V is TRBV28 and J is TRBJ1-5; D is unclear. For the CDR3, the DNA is TGTGCCAGCAGTTTAGGAGGGTCCAGCAATCAGCCCCAGCATTTT. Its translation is CASSLGGSSNQPQHF.